These T cell receptor beta chains were read from a single sample in a study of T-cell memory formation after mild COVID-19. TCRdb re-analysed the 5' RACE reads in MiXCR, keeping a single row per CDR3 protein. The table records under 550,000 distinct CDR3 sequences, 15% to 20% of them present only once. The sequencing sample was made of PBMCs or a T cell subset sorted from them (not recorded which). These receptor sequences come from an adult woman who had mild COVID-19 (a few samples of this study predate the infection). Cell type and time point are not known. Each CDR3 is given with its conserved first and last residue.

j_call,v_call,cdr3_aa
TRBJ1-5,TRBV12-3/TRBV12-4,CASSQTNSNQPQHF
TRBJ2-7,TRBV24-1,CAILSSREGESEQYF
TRBJ2-1,TRBV20-1,CSARVSSGEFF
TRBJ1-2,TRBV29-1,CSALLGTGAYYGYTF
TRBJ1-2,TRBV24-1,CATSDQRAGYGYTF
TRBJ2-1,TRBV20-1,CSARPREGKAYNEQFF
TRBJ1-1,TRBV9,CASSVGTYTEAFF
TRBJ1-5,TRBV7-8,CASSLLVAGGTQPQHF
TRBJ2-7,TRBV18,CASSPPGTGTEQYF
TRBJ1-1,TRBV10-3,CAIRTELQVNTEAFF
TRBJ2-7,TRBV7-9,CASSGTDRSYEQYF
TRBJ1-5,TRBV2,CASSEPSGNQPQHF
TRBJ2-3,TRBV9,CASSVGAGGDTQYF
TRBJ2-3,TRBV7-9,CVSSQLAGPLTDTQYF
TRBJ1-2,TRBV5-1,CASSDTQGIYGYTF
TRBJ2-5,TRBV20-1,CSATRGGLGGTQYF
TRBJ2-1,TRBV5-1,CASSPGGPSGVYEQFF
TRBJ1-1,TRBV29-1,CSVGSGTGTPEAFF
TRBJ2-1,TRBV7-2,CASSFTGPYNEQFF
TRBJ2-5,TRBV29-1,CSVESRGLETQYF
TRBJ2-1,TRBV20-1,CSARDQGGTLYNEQFF
TRBJ2-7,TRBV10-3,CAISAGQASYEQYF
TRBJ2-7,TRBV11-2,CASSSLVGLYAEQYF
TRBJ1-3,TRBV6-1,CASSTGQTGNTIYF
TRBJ1-2,TRBV9,CASSVGIRVDRVSNYGYTF
TRBJ2-3,TRBV27,CASSPTSGRWGADTQYF
TRBJ2-2,TRBV5-1,CASSPGTGKLSGELFF
TRBJ1-2,TRBV6-1,CASSDPLGGYYGYTF
TRBJ2-7,TRBV7-9,CASSSDRGLYYEQYF
TRBJ1-6,TRBV7-2,CASSLKAGHSGGALHF
TRBJ2-1,TRBV30,CASPHLDRQGAAYNEQFF
TRBJ2-3,TRBV5-1,CASSFSGGRTDTQYF
TRBJ1-1,TRBV12-3/TRBV12-4,CASSLTGAGTEAFF
TRBJ1-1,TRBV24-1,CATSDLGQGEAFF
TRBJ1-6,TRBV18,CASSPGINSPLHF
TRBJ1-1,TRBV4-1,CASSQVGGRVDTEAFF